This TCR beta chain was obtained from a study of response to subunit inactivated influenza vaccine. CDR1 and CDR2 from the germline V gene are DFQATT and SNEGSKA (reference sequence). Trimming took 0 bases from V and 5 from J; bases not matched to a gene: 8. The CDR3 covers 15 residues. TCRdb re-called the RT-PCR reads through MiXCR, storing one row per CDR3 protein. The sample holds 700,000 to 800,000 distinct CDR3 sequences, under 20% seen once. The study's findings and limits: The authors put forward the suggestion that each seasonal influenza vaccination may bring in only a limited number of new T cells.

Concerning this clonotype itself: Its antigen remains unknown.

This TCR derives from a man aged 50-59 years who received an inactivated influenza vaccine. The chain carries TRBV20-1 and TRBJ2-7, with TRBD2 identical over 9 bases. Sample: PBMCs from blood, taken 4 to 6 days after vaccination. The CDR3 sequence is CSARDWGLARDEQYF. Written as DNA, the CDR3 is TGCAGTGCTAGAGATTGGGGACTAGCTCGCGACGAGCAGTACTTC.